This T cell receptor (beta chain) appears in the sequencing data of a study of response to subunit inactivated influenza vaccine. TCRdb re-analysed the RT-PCR reads in MiXCR, keeping a single row per CDR3 protein. The profile shows about 240,000 distinct CDR3 sequences, 12% of them singletons. The CDR3 totals 16 residues. From germline, CDR1 is KGHDR and CDR2 SFDVKD. Trimming removed 7 bases from V and 4 bases from J; junction bases left unmatched: 9. The sequence derives from a man aged 50-60 years who received an inactivated influenza vaccine. J is TRBJ2-5 and V is TRBV24-1, with TRBD1 identical over 12 bases. The sequencing here drew on non-naive T cells sorted from PBMCs, taken 14 days before vaccination. CDR3 coding DNA: TGTGCCACCAGCCCCCCGGGACAGGGGGCTTCAGAGACCCAGTACTTC. Protein: CATSPPGQGASETQYF.